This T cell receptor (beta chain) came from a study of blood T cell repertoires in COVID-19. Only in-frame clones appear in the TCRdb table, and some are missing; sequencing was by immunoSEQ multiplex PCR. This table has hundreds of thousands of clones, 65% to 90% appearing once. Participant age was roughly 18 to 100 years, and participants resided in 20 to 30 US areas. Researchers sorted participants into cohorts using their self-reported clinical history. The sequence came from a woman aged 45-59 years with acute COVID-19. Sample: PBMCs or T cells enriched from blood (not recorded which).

CDR3 nucleotides: TGCGCCAGCAGCCAAGAAGGGACAGGGGCCACCGGGGAGCTGTTTTTT. Translation gives CASSQEGTGATGELFF. The chain employs TRBV4-3 and TRBJ2-2; 10 nucleotides match TRBD1. V trimming: 0 bases; J trimming: 4 bases; junction bases outside the gene matches: 2. CDR3 size: 16 residues. The germline CDR1 and CDR2 sequences are LGHNA and YSLEER.